The text below deals with one T cell receptor beta chain. Its cognate antigen is unknown. V lost 2 bases and J 4 bases, leaving 8 bases between the germline ends. Germline values: CDR1 SGHNT, CDR2 YENEEA. This CDR3 contains 13 residues. This sample is part of a study of tissue T cells after allogeneic stem cell transplantation. Whole-study context: Pathologist H&E review favored samples with visible lymphocytes for sequencing among multiple samples. Study outcomes and limitations: TCR repertoires tracked anatomic similarity, regardless of disease or transplant status.

TCRbeta CDR3 was sequenced at survey depth with template counts. This table comes from immunoSEQ multiplex PCR, and its TCRdb copy is limited to in-frame clones, with some not included. The sample shows approximately 1,200 clones, around three fifths of them seen only once. Enrolled prospectively were adult allogeneic hematopoietic cell transplant recipients whose graft-versus-host disease was steroid-refractory. This receptor was taken from a male patient at least 60 years old with steroid-refractory graft-versus-host disease after an allogeneic stem cell transplant. The graft donor may be the source of some T cells. Sequencing was performed on stomach tissue, taken at autopsy. This rearrangement joins TRBV11-3 to TRBJ2-5; no reliable D call. The CDR3 protein is CASSLNQRETQYF. The CDR3 region has the DNA TGTGCCAGCAGCTTAAATCAAAGAGAGACCCAGTACTTC.